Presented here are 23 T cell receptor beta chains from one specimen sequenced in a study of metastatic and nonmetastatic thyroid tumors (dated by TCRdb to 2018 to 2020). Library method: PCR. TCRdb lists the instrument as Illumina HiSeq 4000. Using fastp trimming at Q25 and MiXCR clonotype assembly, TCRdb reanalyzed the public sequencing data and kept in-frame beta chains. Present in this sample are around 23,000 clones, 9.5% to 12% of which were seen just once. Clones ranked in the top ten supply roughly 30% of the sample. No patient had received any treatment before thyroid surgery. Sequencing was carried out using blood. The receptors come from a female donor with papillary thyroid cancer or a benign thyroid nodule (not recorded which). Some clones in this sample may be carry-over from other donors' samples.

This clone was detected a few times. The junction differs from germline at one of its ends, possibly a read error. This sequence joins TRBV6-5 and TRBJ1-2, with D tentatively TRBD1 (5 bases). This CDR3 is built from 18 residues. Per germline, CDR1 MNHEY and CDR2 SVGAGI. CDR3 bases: TGTGCCAGCTGGGGTTTTAGCTACCGGGACCGCCAATCCTATGGCTGCACCTTC. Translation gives CASWGFSYRDRQSYGCTF.

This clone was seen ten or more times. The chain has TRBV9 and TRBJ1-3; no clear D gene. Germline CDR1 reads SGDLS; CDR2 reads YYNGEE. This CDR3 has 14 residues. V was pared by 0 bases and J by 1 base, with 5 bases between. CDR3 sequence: CASSVAHSGNTIYF. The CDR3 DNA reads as TGTGCCAGCAGCGTAGCACATTCTGGAAACACCATATATTTT.

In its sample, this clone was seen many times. CDR3 coding DNA: TGTGCCATCAGTGACCGGGCGGGAGACGAGCAGTACTTC. It codes for CAISDRAGDEQYF. The V gene is TRBV10-3, the J gene TRBJ2-7, with 7 positions matching TRBD2. The trim removed 3 bases at V and 5 bases at J, leaving 4 bases unmatched. The CDR3 consists of 13 residues. Per germline, CDR1 ENHRY and CDR2 SYGVKD.

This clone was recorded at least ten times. This CDR3 reads CASGLVLKGDLYEQYF. CDR3 nucleotides: TGTGCTAGTGGTTTGGTACTTAAGGGAGATCTCTACGAGCAGTACTTC. This sequence joins TRBV12-5 and TRBJ2-7; perhaps TRBD2 as D (5 bases). Deletions cut 0 bases from V and 3 bases from J, with 15 bases between. Germline CDR1 and CDR2: LGHNT and FRNRAP. CDR3 size: 16 residues. Based on the CDR3 plus reference TRBV12-5 and TRBJ2-7, the full variable domain is DARVTQTPRHKVTEMGQEVTMRCQPILGHNTVFWYRQTMMQGLELLAYFRNRAPLDDSGMPKDRFSAEMPDATLATLKIQPSEPRDSAVYFCASGLVLKGDLYEQYFGPGTRLTVT.

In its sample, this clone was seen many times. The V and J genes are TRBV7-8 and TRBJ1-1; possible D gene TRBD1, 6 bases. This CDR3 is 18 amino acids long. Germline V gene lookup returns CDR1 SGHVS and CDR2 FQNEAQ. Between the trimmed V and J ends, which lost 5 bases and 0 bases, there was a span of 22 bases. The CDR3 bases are TGTGCCAGCAGCCCCGGAGTGGGGGGGCGAAGGGTGAACACTGAAGCTTTCTTT. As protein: CASSPGVGGRRVNTEAFF.

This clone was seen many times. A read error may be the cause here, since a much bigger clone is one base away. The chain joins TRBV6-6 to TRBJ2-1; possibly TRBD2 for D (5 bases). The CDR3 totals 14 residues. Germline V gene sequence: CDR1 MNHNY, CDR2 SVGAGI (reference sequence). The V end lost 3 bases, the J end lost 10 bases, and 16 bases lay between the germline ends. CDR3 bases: TGTGCCAGCAGTTATTCGTATCGGGGAAGGGAGCAGTTCTTC. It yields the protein CASSYSYRGREQFF.

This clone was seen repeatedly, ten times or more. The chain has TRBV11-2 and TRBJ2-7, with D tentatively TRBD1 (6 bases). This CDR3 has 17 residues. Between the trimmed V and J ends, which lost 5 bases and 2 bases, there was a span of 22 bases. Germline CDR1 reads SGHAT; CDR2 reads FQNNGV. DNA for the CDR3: TGTGCCAGCAGCCGATATCGTCTGGGGCAGGGGACCTACGAGCAGTACTTC. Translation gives CASSRYRLGQGTYEQYF.

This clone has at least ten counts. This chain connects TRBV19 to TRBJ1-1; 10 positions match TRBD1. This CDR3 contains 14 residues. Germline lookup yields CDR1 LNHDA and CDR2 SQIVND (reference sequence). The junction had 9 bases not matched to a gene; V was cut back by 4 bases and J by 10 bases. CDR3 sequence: CASSRRVGQGGAFF. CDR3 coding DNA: TGTGCCAGTAGTAGACGCGTAGGACAGGGGGGAGCTTTCTTT.

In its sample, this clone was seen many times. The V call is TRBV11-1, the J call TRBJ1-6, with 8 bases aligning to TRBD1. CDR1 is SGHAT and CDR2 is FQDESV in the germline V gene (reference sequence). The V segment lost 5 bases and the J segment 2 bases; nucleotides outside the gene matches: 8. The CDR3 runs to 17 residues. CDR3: CASSRRTGRAYNSPLHF. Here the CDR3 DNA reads TGTGCCAGCAGCCGCAGGACAGGGCGCGCCTATAATTCACCCCTCCACTTT.

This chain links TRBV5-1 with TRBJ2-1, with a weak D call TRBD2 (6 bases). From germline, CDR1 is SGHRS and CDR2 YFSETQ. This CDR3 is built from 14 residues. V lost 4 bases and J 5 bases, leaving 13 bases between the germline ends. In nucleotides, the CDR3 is TGCGCCAGCAGCCCCCGGGGGACGAACAATGAGCAGTTCTTC. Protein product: CASSPRGTNNEQFF.

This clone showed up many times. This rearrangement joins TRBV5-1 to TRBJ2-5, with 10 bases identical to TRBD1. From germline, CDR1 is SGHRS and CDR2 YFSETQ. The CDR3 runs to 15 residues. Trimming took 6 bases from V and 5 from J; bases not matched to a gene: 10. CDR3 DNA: TGCGCCAGCAAGATACGGGACAGGGGCGTCGAGACCCAGTACTTC. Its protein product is CASKIRDRGVETQYF.

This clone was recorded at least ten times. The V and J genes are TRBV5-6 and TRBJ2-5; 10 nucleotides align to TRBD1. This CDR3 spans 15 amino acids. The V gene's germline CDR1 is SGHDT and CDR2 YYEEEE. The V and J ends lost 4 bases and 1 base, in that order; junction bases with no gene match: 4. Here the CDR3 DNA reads TGTGCCAGCAGCCCTGACAGGGGGCTCCAAGAGACCCAGTACTTC. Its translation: CASSPDRGLQETQYF.

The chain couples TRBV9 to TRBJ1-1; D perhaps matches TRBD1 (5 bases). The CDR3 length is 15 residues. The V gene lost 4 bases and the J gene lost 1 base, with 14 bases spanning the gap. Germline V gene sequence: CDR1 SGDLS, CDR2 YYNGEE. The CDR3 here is CASSPSGQGNTEAFF. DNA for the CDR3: TGTGCCAGCAGCCCTTCGGGGCAGGGGAACACTGAAGCTTTCTTT.

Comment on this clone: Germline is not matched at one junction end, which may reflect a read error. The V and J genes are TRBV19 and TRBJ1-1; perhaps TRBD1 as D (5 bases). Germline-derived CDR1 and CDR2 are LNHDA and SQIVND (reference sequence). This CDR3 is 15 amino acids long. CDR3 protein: CVSSMVAHRGTEDFF. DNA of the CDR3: TGTGTCAGTAGTATGGTAGCCCACCGGGGCACTGAAGATTTCTTT.

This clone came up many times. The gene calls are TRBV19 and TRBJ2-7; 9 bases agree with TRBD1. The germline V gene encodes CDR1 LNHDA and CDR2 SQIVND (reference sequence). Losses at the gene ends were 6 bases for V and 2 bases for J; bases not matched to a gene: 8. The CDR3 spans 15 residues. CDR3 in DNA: TGTGCCAGTAGGACAACTGGGACAGGGCCCTACGAGCAGTACTTC. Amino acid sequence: CASRTTGTGPYEQYF.

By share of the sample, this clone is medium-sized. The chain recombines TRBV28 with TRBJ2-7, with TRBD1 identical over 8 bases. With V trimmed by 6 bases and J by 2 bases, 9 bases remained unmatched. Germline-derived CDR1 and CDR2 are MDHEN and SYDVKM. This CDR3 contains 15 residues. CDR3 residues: CASSPGQGPPYEQYF. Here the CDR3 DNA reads TGTGCCAGCAGCCCCGGACAGGGTCCCCCCTACGAGCAGTACTTC.

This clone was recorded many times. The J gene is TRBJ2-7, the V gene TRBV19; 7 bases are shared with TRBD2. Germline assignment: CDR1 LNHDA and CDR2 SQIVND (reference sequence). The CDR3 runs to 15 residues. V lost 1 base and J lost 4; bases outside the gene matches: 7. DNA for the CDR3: TGTGCCAGTAGTATAGCTGGCGGGAGTCTGTACGAGCAGTACTTC. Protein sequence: CASSIAGGSLYEQYF.

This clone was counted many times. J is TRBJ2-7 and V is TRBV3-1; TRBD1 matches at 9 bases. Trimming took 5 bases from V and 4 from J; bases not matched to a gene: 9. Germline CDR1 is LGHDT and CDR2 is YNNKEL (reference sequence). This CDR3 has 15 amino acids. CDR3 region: CASSGPPTGGYEQYF. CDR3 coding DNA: TGTGCCAGCAGCGGTCCTCCGACAGGGGGATACGAGCAGTACTTC.

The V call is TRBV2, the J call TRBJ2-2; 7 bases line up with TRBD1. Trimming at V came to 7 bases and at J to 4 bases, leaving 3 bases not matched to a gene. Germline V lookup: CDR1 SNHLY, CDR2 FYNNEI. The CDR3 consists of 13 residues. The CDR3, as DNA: TGTGCCAGCAATGCAGGGGGCACCGGGGAGCTGTTTTTT. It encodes CASNAGGTGELFF.

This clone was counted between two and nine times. Written as DNA, the CDR3 is TGTGCCAGCAGTGAAATAGGGCAAGGCGAGCAGTACTTC. This gives the protein CASSEIGQGEQYF. The genes are TRBV6-1 and TRBJ2-7, with unresolved D. Germline assignment: CDR1 MNHNS and CDR2 SASEGT. The germline V and J ends were trimmed by 2 bases and 6 bases, with 11 bases remaining between them. The CDR3 length is 13 residues.

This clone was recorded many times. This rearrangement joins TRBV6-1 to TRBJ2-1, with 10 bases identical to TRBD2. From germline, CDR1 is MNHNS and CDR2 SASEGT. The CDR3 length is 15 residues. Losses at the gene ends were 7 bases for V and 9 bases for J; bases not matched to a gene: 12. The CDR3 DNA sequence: TGTGCCAGCACCCAAGGGTCAGCGGGAGGGGCTGAGCAGTTCTTC. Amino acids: CASTQGSAGGAEQFF.

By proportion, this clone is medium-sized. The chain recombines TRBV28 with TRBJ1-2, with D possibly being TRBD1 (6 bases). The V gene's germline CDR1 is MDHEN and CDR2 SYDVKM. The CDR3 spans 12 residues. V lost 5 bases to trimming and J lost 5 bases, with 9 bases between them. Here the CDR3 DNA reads TGTGCCAGCAGTCAACAGGGTTATGGCTACACCTTC. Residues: CASSQQGYGYTF.

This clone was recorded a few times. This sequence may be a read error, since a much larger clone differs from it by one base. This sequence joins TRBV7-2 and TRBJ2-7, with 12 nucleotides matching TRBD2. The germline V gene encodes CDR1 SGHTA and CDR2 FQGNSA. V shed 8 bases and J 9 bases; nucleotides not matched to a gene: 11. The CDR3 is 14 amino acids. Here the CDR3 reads CASGPRTSGKRQYF. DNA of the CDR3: TGTGCCAGCGGCCCAAGGACTAGCGGGAAAAGGCAGTACTTC.